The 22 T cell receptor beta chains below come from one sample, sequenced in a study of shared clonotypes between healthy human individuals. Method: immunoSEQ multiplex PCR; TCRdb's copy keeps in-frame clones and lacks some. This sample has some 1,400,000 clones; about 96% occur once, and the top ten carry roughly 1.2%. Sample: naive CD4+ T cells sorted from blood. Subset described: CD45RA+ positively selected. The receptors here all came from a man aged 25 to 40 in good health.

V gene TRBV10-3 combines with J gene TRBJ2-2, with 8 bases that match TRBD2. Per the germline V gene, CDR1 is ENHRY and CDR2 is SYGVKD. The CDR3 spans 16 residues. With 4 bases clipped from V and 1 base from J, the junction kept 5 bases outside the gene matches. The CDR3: CAISGTSRLNTGELFF. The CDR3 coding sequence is TGTGCCATCAGTGGGACTAGCCGCCTGAACACCGGGGAGCTGTTTTTT.

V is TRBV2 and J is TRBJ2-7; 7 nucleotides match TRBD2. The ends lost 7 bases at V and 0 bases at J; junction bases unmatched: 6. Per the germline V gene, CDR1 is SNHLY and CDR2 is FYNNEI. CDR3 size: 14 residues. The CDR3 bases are TGTGCCAGCATTAGGGACTACCTCTCCTACGAGCAGTACTTC. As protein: CASIRDYLSYEQYF.

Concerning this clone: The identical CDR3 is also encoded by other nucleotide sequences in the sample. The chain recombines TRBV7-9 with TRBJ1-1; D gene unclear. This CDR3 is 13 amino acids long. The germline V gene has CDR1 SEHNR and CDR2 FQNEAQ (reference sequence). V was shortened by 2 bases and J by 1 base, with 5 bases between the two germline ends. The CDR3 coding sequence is TGTGCCAGCAGCTTATCCCAGAACACTGAAGCTTTCTTT. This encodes CASSLSQNTEAFF.

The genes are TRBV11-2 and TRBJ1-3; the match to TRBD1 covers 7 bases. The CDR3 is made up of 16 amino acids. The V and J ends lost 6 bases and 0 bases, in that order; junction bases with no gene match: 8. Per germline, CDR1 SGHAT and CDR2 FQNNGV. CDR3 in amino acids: CASSATGSHSGNTIYF. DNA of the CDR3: TGTGCCAGCAGTGCGACAGGGTCCCACTCTGGAAACACCATATATTTT. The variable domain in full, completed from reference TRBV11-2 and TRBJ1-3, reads EAGVAQSPRYKIIEKRQSVAFWCNPISGHATLYWYQQILGQGPKLLIQFQNNGVVDDSQLPKDRFSAERLKGVDSTLKIQPAKLEDSAVYLCASSATGSHSGNTIYFGEGSWLTVV.

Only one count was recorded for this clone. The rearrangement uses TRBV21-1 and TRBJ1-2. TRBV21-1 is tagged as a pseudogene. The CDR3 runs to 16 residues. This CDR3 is CASSKTRGRGHFGYTF. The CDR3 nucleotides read TGTGCCAGCAGCAAAACAAGGGGGCGGGGGCATTTTGGCTACACCTTC.

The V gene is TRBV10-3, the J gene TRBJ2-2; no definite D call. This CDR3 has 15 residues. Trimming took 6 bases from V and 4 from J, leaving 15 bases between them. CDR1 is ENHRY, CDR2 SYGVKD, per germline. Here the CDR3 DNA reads TGTGCCATCAGGGATGGGCAAGACTTCACCGGGGAGCTGTTTTTT. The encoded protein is CAIRDGQDFTGELFF.

The CDR3 nucleotides read TGTGCCAGCAGAAAGGCGGGGGAGGGGACTGAAGCTTTCTTT. It yields the protein CASRKAGEGTEAFF. The chain has TRBV25-1 and TRBJ1-1, with D perhaps matching TRBD1 (5 bases). With 6 bases removed from V and 5 bases from J, the gap between germline ends came to 16 bases. CDR3 length equals 14 residues. Looked up from germline, CDR1 is MGHDK and CDR2 is SYGVNS.

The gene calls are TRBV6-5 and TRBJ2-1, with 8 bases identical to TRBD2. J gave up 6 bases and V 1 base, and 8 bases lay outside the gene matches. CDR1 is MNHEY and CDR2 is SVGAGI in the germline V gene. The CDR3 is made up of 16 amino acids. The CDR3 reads CASSYFSGKGLNEQFF. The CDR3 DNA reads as TGTGCCAGCAGTTACTTTAGCGGGAAGGGGCTCAATGAGCAGTTCTTC.

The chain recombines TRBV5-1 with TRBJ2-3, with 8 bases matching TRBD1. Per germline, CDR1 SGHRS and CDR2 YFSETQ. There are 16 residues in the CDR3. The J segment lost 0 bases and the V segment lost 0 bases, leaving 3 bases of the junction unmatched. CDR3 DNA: TGCGCCAGCAGCTTGGCGCGGACAGGGAGCACAGATACGCAGTATTTT. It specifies CASSLARTGSTDTQYF.

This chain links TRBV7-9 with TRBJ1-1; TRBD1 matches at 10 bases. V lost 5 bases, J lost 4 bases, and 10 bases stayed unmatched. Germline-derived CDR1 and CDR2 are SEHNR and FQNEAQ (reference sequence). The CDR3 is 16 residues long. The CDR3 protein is CASSTQTGGLGTEAFF. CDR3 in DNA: TGTGCCAGCAGCACCCAGACAGGGGGCTTGGGCACTGAAGCTTTCTTT.

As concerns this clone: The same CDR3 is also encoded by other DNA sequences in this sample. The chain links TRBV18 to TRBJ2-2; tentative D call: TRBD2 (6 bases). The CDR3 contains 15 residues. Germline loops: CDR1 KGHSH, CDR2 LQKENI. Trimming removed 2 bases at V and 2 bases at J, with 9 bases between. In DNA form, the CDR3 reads TGTGCCAGCTCACCAGGGACTCGAAACACCGGGGAGCTGTTTTTT. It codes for CASSPGTRNTGELFF.

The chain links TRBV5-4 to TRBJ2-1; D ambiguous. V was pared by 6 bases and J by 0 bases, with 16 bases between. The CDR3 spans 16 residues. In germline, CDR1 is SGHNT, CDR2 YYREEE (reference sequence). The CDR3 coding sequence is TGTGCCAGCACCCCGGTCCCACAGAGCTCCTACAATGAGCAGTTCTTC. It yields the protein CASTPVPQSSYNEQFF.

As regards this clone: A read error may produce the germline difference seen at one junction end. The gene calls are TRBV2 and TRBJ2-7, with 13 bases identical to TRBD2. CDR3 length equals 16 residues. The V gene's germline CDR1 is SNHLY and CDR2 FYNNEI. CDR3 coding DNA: TGTGTCAGCAGTCCCCCGGGACTAGCGGGAATGTACGAGCAGTACTTC. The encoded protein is CVSSPPGLAGMYEQYF.

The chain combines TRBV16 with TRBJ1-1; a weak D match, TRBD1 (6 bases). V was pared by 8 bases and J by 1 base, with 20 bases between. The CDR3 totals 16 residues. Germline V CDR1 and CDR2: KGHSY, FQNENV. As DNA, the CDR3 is TGTGCCAGCGTACAGGCCGGGGGGCGGTGGAACACTGAAGCTTTCTTT. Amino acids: CASVQAGGRWNTEAFF.

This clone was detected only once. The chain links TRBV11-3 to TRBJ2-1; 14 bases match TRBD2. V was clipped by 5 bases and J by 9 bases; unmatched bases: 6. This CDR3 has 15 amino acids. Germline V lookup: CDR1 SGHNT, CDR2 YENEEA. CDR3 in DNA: TGTGCCAGCAGCGGGGGACTAGCGGGAGATGGTGAGCAGTTCTTC. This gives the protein CASSGGLAGDGEQFF. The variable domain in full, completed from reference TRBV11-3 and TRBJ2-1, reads EAGVVQSPRYKIIEKKQPVAFWCNPISGHNTLYWYLQNLGQGPELLIRYENEEAVDDSQLPKDRFSAERLKGVDSTLKIQPAELGDSAVYLCASSGGLAGDGEQFFGPGTRLTVL.

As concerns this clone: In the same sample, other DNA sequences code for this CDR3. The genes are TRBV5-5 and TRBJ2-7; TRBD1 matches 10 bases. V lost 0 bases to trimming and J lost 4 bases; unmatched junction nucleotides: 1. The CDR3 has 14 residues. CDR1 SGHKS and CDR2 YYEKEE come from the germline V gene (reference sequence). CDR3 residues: CASSLGQGAYEQYF. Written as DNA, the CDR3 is TGTGCCAGCAGCTTGGGACAGGGGGCTTACGAGCAGTACTTC.

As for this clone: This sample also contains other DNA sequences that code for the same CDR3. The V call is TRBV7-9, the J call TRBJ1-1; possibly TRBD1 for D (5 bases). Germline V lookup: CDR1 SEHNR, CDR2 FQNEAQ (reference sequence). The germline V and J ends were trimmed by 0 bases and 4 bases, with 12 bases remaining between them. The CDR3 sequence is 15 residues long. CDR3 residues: CASSLAGQGGTEAFF. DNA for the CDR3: TGTGCCAGCAGCTTAGCAGGGCAGGGAGGCACTGAAGCTTTCTTT. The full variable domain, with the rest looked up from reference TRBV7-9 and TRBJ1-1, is DTGVSQNPRHKITKRGQNVTFRCDPISEHNRLYWYRQTLGQGPEFLTYFQNEAQLEKSRLLSDRFSAERPKGSFSTLEIQRTEQGDSAMYLCASSLAGQGGTEAFFGQGTRLTVV.

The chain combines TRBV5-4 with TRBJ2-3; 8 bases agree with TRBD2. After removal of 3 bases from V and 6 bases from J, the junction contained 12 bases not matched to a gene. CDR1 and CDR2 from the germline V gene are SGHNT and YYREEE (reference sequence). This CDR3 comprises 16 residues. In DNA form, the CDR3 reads TGTGCCAGCAGCTACTCGGGCCTACTAGCGGCGGATACGCAGTATTTT. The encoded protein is CASSYSGLLAADTQYF.

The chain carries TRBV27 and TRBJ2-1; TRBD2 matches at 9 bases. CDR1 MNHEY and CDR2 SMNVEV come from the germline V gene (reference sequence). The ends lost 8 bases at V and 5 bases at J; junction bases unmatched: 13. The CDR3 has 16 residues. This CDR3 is CASASIVSGSHNEQFF. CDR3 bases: TGTGCCAGCGCCTCGATTGTTAGCGGGAGCCACAATGAGCAGTTCTTC.

CDR3 bases: TGTGCCAGCAGCGCCTACCCGGGACAGGGGGGGAATGAGCAGTTCTTC. Its translation: CASSAYPGQGGNEQFF. The rearrangement uses TRBV7-3 and TRBJ2-1; 11 bases match TRBD1. The CDR3 extends over 16 amino acids. The germline V gene encodes CDR1 SGHTA and CDR2 FQGTGA. Losses at the gene ends were 5 bases for V and 7 bases for J; bases not matched to a gene: 10.

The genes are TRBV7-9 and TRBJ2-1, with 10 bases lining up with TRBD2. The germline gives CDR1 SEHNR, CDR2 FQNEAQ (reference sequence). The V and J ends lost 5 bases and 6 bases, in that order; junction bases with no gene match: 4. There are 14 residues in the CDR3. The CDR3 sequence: CASSPSGRANEQFF. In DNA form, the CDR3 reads TGTGCCAGCAGCCCGAGCGGGAGGGCCAATGAGCAGTTCTTC. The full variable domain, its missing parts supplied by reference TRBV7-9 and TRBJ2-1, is DTGVSQNPRHKITKRGQNVTFRCDPISEHNRLYWYRQTLGQGPEFLTYFQNEAQLEKSRLLSDRFSAERPKGSFSTLEIQRTEQGDSAMYLCASSPSGRANEQFFGPGTRLTVL.

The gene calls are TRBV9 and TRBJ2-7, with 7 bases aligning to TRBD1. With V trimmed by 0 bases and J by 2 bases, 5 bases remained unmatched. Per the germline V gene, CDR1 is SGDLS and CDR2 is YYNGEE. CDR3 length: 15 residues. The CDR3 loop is CASSVGTGVAYEQYF. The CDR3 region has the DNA TGTGCCAGCAGCGTAGGTACAGGGGTGGCCTACGAGCAGTACTTC.